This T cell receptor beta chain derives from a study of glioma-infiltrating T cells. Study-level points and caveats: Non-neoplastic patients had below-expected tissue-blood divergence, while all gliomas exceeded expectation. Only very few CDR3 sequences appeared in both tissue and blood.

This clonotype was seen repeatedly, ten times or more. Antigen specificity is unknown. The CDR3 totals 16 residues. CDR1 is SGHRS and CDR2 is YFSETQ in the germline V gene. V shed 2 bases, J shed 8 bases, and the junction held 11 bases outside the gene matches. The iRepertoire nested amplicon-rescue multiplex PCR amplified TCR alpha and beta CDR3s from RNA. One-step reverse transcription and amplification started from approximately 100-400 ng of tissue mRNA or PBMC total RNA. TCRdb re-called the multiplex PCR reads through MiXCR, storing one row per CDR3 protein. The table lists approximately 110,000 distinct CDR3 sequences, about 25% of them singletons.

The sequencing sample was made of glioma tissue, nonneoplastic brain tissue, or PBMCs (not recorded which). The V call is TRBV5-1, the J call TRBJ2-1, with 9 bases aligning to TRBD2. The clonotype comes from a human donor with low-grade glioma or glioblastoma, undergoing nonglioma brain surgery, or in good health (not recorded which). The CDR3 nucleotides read TGCGCCAGCAGCTTAGGCGGGGGGGGCCCAAGGGATGAGCAGTTCTTC. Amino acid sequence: CASSLGGGGPRDEQFF.